These 2 T cell receptor beta chains originate from one sample sequenced in a study of neurological immune-mediated disorders. Stated time point: technical triplicate 1. TCRdb redid the calling of the 5' RACE reads with MiXCR, one entry per CDR3 protein. The table lists fewer than 45,000 distinct CDR3 sequences, roughly 11% of them singletons. Sequencing input: PBMCs. The receptors come from a man aged 55-75 years with HTLV-1-associated myelopathy (HAM/TSP).

This clonotype was seen ten or more times. The genes are TRBV27 and TRBJ2-6; D uncertain. The CDR3 has 14 amino acids. V lost 3 bases, J lost 2 bases, and 5 bases lay in between. CDR1 is MNHEY, CDR2 SMNVEV, per germline (reference sequence). CDR3 DNA sequence: TGTGCCAGCAGTTTCTTACCTGGGGCCAACGTCCTGACTTTC. Protein product: CASSFLPGANVLTF.

This clonotype showed up many times. The chain couples TRBV10-1 to TRBJ2-1; possible D gene TRBD1, 6 bases. Germline values: CDR1 WNHNN, CDR2 SYGVQD (reference sequence). The CDR3 runs to 14 residues. V dropped 6 bases and J dropped 9 bases, with 18 bases sitting between them. The CDR3 spells CASSRRDTKSEQFF. The CDR3 DNA reads TGCGCCAGCAGCAGACGGGACACAAAAAGTGAGCAGTTCTTC.